The next 6 T cell receptor beta chains were all read from a single sample in a study of blood T cell repertoires in COVID-19. The data were produced by immunoSEQ multiplex PCR, yet TCRdb's version contains in-frame clones alone and is incomplete. The sample contains fewer than 500,000 clones, over 75% of which appear only once. Sequenced: PBMCs or T cells enriched from blood (not recorded which). The receptor set was obtained from a woman in her 30s with acute COVID-19.

The chain links TRBV2 to TRBJ2-1, with D hard to call. This CDR3 region has 15 residues. Germline V gene data show CDR1 as SNHLY and CDR2 as FYNNEI. Deletions cut 7 bases from V and 4 bases from J, with 17 bases between. CDR3 protein: CASTPDWPGYNEQFF. The CDR3 DNA reads TGTGCCAGCACCCCAGATTGGCCGGGTTACAATGAGCAGTTCTTC.

The J gene is TRBJ1-5, the V gene TRBV5-1; D uncertain. The V end lost 1 base, the J end lost 2 bases, and 7 bases lay between the germline ends. The CDR3 is 14 amino acids. The germline gives CDR1 SGHRS, CDR2 YFSETQ. The CDR3 is CASSLLFGNQPQHF. The CDR3 bases are TGCGCCAGCAGCTTGCTATTCGGCAATCAGCCCCAGCATTTT.

The chain joins TRBV12-3 or TRBV12-4 to TRBJ2-1; D may be TRBD2 (7 bases). The CDR3 has 12 residues. Trimming removed 6 bases at V and 15 bases at J, with 18 bases between. The CDR3 DNA reads as TGTGCCAGCAGCACAATGGGGGCTAGCGGGTTCTTC. Protein product: CASSTMGASGFF.

This chain uses TRBV7-9 with TRBJ1-1; no clear D. Germline lookup yields CDR1 SEHNR and CDR2 FQNEAQ (reference sequence). The CDR3 has 11 residues. The ends were cut back, 6 bases at V and 2 bases at J, with 4 bases in the middle. CDR3 residues: CASSQNTEAFF. CDR3 coding DNA: TGTGCCAGCAGTCAAAACACTGAAGCTTTCTTT.

The chain links TRBV5-6 to TRBJ2-7, with a possible D match to TRBD2 (6 bases). Germline CDR1 and CDR2: SGHDT and YYEEEE. Trimming left V 1 base short and J 3 bases short, with 11 bases between. The CDR3 runs 14 residues. This chain's CDR3 is CASSLFQGGYEQYF. The CDR3, as DNA: TGTGCCAGCAGCTTGTTTCAGGGAGGCTACGAGCAGTACTTC.

The V gene is TRBV3-1 (or the pseudogene TRBV3-2), the J gene TRBJ1-5; D unresolved. The V gene lost 4 bases and the J gene lost 5 bases, with 9 bases spanning the gap. The CDR3 contains 13 residues. Germline CDR1 reads LGHDT; CDR2 reads YNNKEL (reference sequence). CDR3 nucleotides: TGTGCCAGCAGCCCTGGAGAGGATCAGCCCCAGCATTTT. It encodes CASSPGEDQPQHF.